Following are 22 T cell receptor beta chains from one sample sequenced in a study of blood T cell repertoires in COVID-19. Sequenced by immunoSEQ multiplex PCR; TCRdb stores in-frame clones only, minus some. Among approximately 190,000 clones listed, around nine tenths were seen once. The sample comprised peripheral blood. The receptors come from a woman aged 40 to 50 who had recovered from COVID-19.

J is TRBJ2-3 and V is TRBV5-1; 8 nucleotides match TRBD2. This CDR3 comprises 18 residues. Germline V lookup: CDR1 SGHRS, CDR2 YFSETQ. V lost 2 bases to trimming and J lost 6 bases; unmatched junction nucleotides: 17. DNA of the CDR3: TGCGCCAGCAGCTTAATAGGGATACCTCGGGAGGGTACTGATACGCAGTATTTT. This translates into CASSLIGIPREGTDTQYF.

The chain couples TRBV11-2 to TRBJ1-2; D is undetermined. The CDR3 is 16 residues long. Germline values: CDR1 SGHAT, CDR2 FQNNGV. The V and J ends lost 4 bases and 6 bases respectively, with 21 bases between them. The CDR3 spells CASSSRFSGNSDGYTF. In DNA, the CDR3 is TGTGCCAGCAGCTCCCGATTTTCCGGGAACTCGGATGGCTACACCTTC.

The chain joins TRBV7-3 to TRBJ2-6, with 9 nucleotides matching TRBD1. The CDR3 covers 17 residues. The germline gives CDR1 SGHTA, CDR2 FQGTGA. The V gene end was trimmed by 5 bases and the J gene end by 0 bases; junction bases not matched to a gene: 5. Here the CDR3 reads CASSPGTGTSGANVLTF. CDR3 coding DNA: TGTGCCAGCAGCCCGGGGACAGGGACCTCTGGGGCCAACGTCCTGACTTTC.

The CDR3: CASSPRGGSGYEQYF. The CDR3 DNA follows: TGTGCCAGCAGTCCGAGGGGGGGGTCCGGGTACGAGCAGTACTTC. The V gene is TRBV7-2, the J gene TRBJ2-7, with D perhaps TRBD2 (7 bases). The V end lost 6 bases, the J end lost 4 bases, and 19 bases lay between the germline ends. In germline, CDR1 is SGHTA, CDR2 FQGNSA. The CDR3 extends over 15 amino acids.

The genes are TRBV19 and TRBJ2-5, with D perhaps TRBD1 (6 bases). The germline gives CDR1 LNHDA, CDR2 SQIVND (reference sequence). CDR3 size: 14 residues. Trimming left V 3 bases short and J 4 bases short, with 12 bases between. Here the CDR3 reads CASSIGTGRETQYF. Written as DNA, the CDR3 is TGTGCCAGTAGTATTGGTACAGGGCGAGAGACCCAGTACTTC.

The chain carries TRBV28 and TRBJ1-2; 7 bases line up with TRBD1. The CDR3 runs to 14 residues. Germline V lookup: CDR1 MDHEN, CDR2 SYDVKM. The V segment lost 6 bases and the J segment 4 bases; nucleotides outside the gene matches: 8. CDR3 residues: CASRPQGRGYGYTF. The CDR3 DNA follows: TGTGCCAGCAGGCCACAGGGGCGAGGCTATGGCTACACCTTC.

This chain joins TRBV27 and TRBJ1-2; 7 bases agree with TRBD1. Germline loops: CDR1 MNHEY, CDR2 SMNVEV (reference sequence). The V gene end was trimmed by 7 bases and the J gene end by 2 bases; junction bases not matched to a gene: 7. The CDR3 spans 14 residues. CDR3 in amino acids: CASTNRGPNYGYTF. CDR3 coding DNA: TGTGCCAGCACTAACAGGGGACCCAACTATGGCTACACCTTC.

This clone has more than one count but fewer than ten. The rearrangement links TRBV6-5 to TRBJ1-2; a possible D gene is TRBD1 (5 bases). Germline CDR1 reads MNHEY; CDR2 reads SVGAGI. V was shortened by 5 bases and J by 8 bases, with 12 bases between the two germline ends. This CDR3 comprises 12 residues. Here the CDR3 reads CASSPGNGGYTF. The CDR3 DNA follows: TGTGCCAGCAGTCCAGGGAATGGGGGCTACACCTTC.

The chain has TRBV9 and TRBJ1-5; D unresolved. The CDR3 runs to 15 residues. The V and J ends lost 1 base and 4 bases respectively, with 12 bases between them. CDR1 SGDLS and CDR2 YYNGEE come from the germline V gene. The CDR3 bases are TGTGCCAGCAGCGTAACGGGAGATTGGAATCAGCCCCAGCATTTT. It translates to CASSVTGDWNQPQHF.

The chain uses TRBV19 and TRBJ2-2, with TRBD1 as a possible D gene (6 bases). V lost 7 bases to trimming and J lost 7 bases, with 19 bases between them. CDR3 length: 15 residues. Germline V gene lookup returns CDR1 LNHDA and CDR2 SQIVND (reference sequence). Here the CDR3 reads CASNLQGSWGGELFF. In nucleotides, the CDR3 is TGTGCCAGTAACCTCCAGGGGTCGTGGGGCGGGGAGCTGTTTTTT.

This chain uses TRBV28 with TRBJ2-1, with a possible D match to TRBD2 (6 bases). Per the germline V gene, CDR1 is MDHEN and CDR2 is SYDVKM. The CDR3 covers 11 residues. V was pared by 6 bases and J by 12 bases, with 12 bases between. This CDR3 reads CASRTGTVQFF. The CDR3 bases are TGTGCCAGCAGGACCGGGACTGTGCAGTTCTTC.

A few counts support this clone. The chain has TRBV19 and TRBJ1-2, with 9 bases lining up with TRBD1. The CDR3 length is 17 residues. Looked up from germline, CDR1 is LNHDA and CDR2 is SQIVND (reference sequence). V dropped 5 bases and J dropped 3; count of bases not matched to a gene: 13. CDR3: CASSLGTGRPVYYGYTF. DNA of the CDR3: TGTGCCAGTAGTCTCGGGACAGGGCGTCCGGTGTACTATGGCTACACCTTC.

The J gene is TRBJ1-2, the V gene TRBV19, with D possibly TRBD1 on 5 matching bases. Trimming left V 2 bases short and J 3 bases short, with 13 bases between. Germline-derived CDR1 and CDR2 are LNHDA and SQIVND (reference sequence). There are 15 residues in the CDR3. CDR3 region: CASSISAGQHYGYTF. The CDR3 bases are TGTGCCAGTAGTATATCGGCGGGGCAACACTATGGCTACACCTTC.

The gene calls are TRBV6-1 and TRBJ2-3, with D tentatively TRBD1 (5 bases). The V gene's germline CDR1 is MNHNS and CDR2 SASEGT. This CDR3 is built from 16 residues. V was pared by 3 bases and J by 5 bases, with 18 bases between. This CDR3 reads CASSDPTVISRDTQYF. In DNA form, the CDR3 reads TGTGCCAGCAGTGATCCGACAGTGATTTCTCGAGATACGCAGTATTTT.

The CDR3 spells CASSLANPFSGSGYNEQFF. DNA for the CDR3: TGTGCCAGCAGCTTAGCCAATCCTTTTAGCGGGAGTGGTTACAATGAGCAGTTCTTC. The rearrangement joins TRBV13 to TRBJ2-1; 9 bases agree with TRBD2. Germline V gene lookup returns CDR1 PRHDT and CDR2 FYEKMQ (reference sequence). The CDR3 loop spans 19 amino acids. J gave up 4 bases and V 1 base, and 14 bases lay outside the gene matches.

The CDR3 here is CSVTRTGRNTEAFF. The CDR3, as DNA: TGCAGCGTTACACGGACAGGGAGGAACACTGAAGCTTTCTTT. The V gene is TRBV29-1, the J gene TRBJ1-1, with 8 bases identical to TRBD1. Germline loops: CDR1 SQVTM, CDR2 ANQGSEA. With V trimmed by 5 bases and J by 1 base, 6 bases remained unmatched. CDR3 length equals 14 residues.

This chain uses TRBV19 with TRBJ2-7, with a weak D call TRBD1 (6 bases). Per germline, CDR1 LNHDA and CDR2 SQIVND (reference sequence). V was cut by 4 bases and J by 4 bases, with 17 bases left in between. The CDR3 length is 15 residues. Written as DNA, the CDR3 is TGTGCCAGTAGTACAGGGGTAGGGCCGATTTACGAGCAGTACTTC. Protein product: CASSTGVGPIYEQYF.

V is TRBV19 and J is TRBJ1-5, with D maybe TRBD1 (6 bases). Trimming shortened V by 7 bases and J by 2 bases, and 12 bases separated the two germline ends. Germline-derived CDR1 and CDR2 are LNHDA and SQIVND (reference sequence). CDR3 length: 14 residues. CDR3 protein: CASTGPGGNQPQHF. The CDR3 DNA follows: TGTGCCAGTACAGGCCCAGGGGGCAATCAGCCCCAGCATTTT.

This clone has only one observation. The chain carries TRBV18 and TRBJ2-3; TRBD2 matches at 14 bases. Per germline, CDR1 KGHSH and CDR2 LQKENI. This CDR3 is built from 18 residues. V gave up 6 bases and J gave up 0 bases; unmatched junction bases: 8. The CDR3 coding sequence is TGTGCCAGCTCGCCGACTAGCGGGAGGGTCACTAGCACAGATACGCAGTATTTT. The encoded protein is CASSPTSGRVTSTDTQYF.

CDR3 coding DNA: TGTGCCAGCGGGCCTGGCATTTGGAAAAACATTCAGTACTTC. This sequence encodes CASGPGIWKNIQYF. V is TRBV7-2 and J is TRBJ2-4; no clear D. This CDR3 has 14 residues. Trimming stripped 8 bases from V and 4 bases from J, with 15 bases between. The germline V gene encodes CDR1 SGHTA and CDR2 FQGNSA.

The chain recombines TRBV19 with TRBJ2-7; D is unclear. The CDR3 contains 12 residues. The V gene's germline CDR1 is LNHDA and CDR2 SQIVND (reference sequence). Trimming cost V 6 bases and J 0 bases, with 6 bases left between them. The CDR3 sequence is CASSPNSYEQYF. The CDR3 bases are TGTGCCAGTAGCCCAAACTCCTACGAGCAGTACTTC. Filled out from reference TRBV19 and TRBJ2-7, the complete variable domain reads DGGITQSPKYLFRKEGQNVTLSCEQNLNHDAMYWYRQDPGQGLRLIYYSQIVNDFQKGDIAEGYSVSREKKESFPLTVTSAQKNPTAFYLCASSPNSYEQYFGPGTRLTVT.

The chain links TRBV5-4 to TRBJ2-7; D may be TRBD2 (6 bases). V lost 4 bases to trimming and J lost 3 bases, with 17 bases between them. The CDR3 runs 15 residues. CDR1 is SGHNT, CDR2 YYREEE, per germline (reference sequence). For the CDR3, the DNA is TGTGCCAGCAGCACCGACGGACTAACATTCTACGAGCAGTACTTC. It specifies CASSTDGLTFYEQYF.